This TCR beta chain was recorded in a study of shared clonotypes between healthy human individuals. The germline V gene has CDR1 SGHAT and CDR2 FQNNGV. V lost 5 bases and J lost 4, with 11 bases in between. This CDR3 contains 13 residues. Concerning this clone: Antigen: not known.

The protocol was immunoSEQ multiplex PCR, while the TCRdb copy is restricted to in-frame clones and leaves out a portion. The sample has approximately 2.5 million clones; roughly nine tenths are singletons. Findings and caveats of the study: A handful of donors had about 5% of their naive CD4 clonotypes in common. Rarefaction curves obtained for sorted subsets showed sequencing incomplete despite large depth. Naive subsets tended to show greater estimated richness than memory subsets.

Sample: naive CD4+ T cells sorted from blood. Subset here: CD45RA+ positively selected. This chain joins TRBV11-2 and TRBJ1-1; D is unclear. This clonotype was sampled from a man younger than 30 in good health. CDR3 region: CASSPGKRTEAFF. CDR3 DNA sequence: TGTGCCAGCAGCCCGGGGAAGCGCACTGAAGCTTTCTTT. Full variable domain (remainder filled in from reference TRBV11-2 and TRBJ1-1): EAGVAQSPRYKIIEKRQSVAFWCNPISGHATLYWYQQILGQGPKLLIQFQNNGVVDDSQLPKDRFSAERLKGVDSTLKIQPAKLEDSAVYLCASSPGKRTEAFFGQGTRLTVV.